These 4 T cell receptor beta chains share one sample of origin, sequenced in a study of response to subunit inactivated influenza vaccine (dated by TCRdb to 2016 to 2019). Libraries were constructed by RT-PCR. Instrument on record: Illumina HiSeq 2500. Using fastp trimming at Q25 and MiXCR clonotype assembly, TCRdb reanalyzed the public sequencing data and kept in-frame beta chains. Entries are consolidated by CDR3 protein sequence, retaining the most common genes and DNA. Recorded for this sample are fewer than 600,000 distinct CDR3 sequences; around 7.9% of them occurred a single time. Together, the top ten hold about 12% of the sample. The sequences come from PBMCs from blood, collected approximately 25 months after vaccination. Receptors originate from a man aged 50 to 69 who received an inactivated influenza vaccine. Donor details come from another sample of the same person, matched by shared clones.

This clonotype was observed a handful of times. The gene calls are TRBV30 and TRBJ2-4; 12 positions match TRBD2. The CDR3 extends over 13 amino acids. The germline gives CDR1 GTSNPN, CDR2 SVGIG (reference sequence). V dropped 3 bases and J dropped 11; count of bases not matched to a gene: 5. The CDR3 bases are TGTGCCTGGAGCGAAACTAGCGGGAGGTTTCAGTACTTC. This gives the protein CAWSETSGRFQYF.

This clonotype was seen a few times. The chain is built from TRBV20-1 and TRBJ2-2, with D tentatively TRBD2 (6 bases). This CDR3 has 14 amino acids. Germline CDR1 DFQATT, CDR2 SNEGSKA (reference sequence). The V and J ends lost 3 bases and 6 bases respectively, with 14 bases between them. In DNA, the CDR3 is TGCAGTGCTAGGCCCGGGAGTCGACCCGGGGAGCTGTTTTTT. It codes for CSARPGSRPGELFF.

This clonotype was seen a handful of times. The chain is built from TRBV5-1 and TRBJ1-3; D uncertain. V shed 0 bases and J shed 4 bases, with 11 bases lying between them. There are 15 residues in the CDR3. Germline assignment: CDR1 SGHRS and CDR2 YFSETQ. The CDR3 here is CASSLGRQVGNTIYF. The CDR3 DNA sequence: TGCGCCAGCAGCTTGGGACGACAAGTCGGAAACACCATATATTTT.

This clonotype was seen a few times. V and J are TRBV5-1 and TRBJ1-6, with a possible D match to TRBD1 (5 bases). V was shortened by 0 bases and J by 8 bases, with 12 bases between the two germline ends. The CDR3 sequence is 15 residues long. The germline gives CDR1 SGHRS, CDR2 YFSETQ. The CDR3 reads CASSLAGTQYSPLHF. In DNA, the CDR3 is TGCGCCAGCAGCTTGGCAGGGACCCAGTATTCACCCCTCCACTTT.